This TCR beta chain was observed in a study of vaccination effects on CD4 cells after COVID-19. Study information: A median of 72 days separated the second dose and sampling. Overall study findings and caveats: Late after vaccination, infection- and vaccine-induced clones showed marked clonal contraction.

Under the ViraFEST assay, PBMC were stimulated with viral peptide pools so that antigen-specific CD4+ T cells expanded. Sequencing was performed afterwards. Following a roughly 10-day culture, CD4+ T cells were purified. Participants were vaccinated with two doses of either the BNT162b2 or mRNA-1273 vaccine. IL-2 at 9.5 to 10 IU/ml and peptides at 8 to 10 ug/ml were added to cultured PBMC, two million per well. This CDR3 has 15 amino acids. Germline V lookup: CDR1 SGHTA, CDR2 FQGNSA. Unmatched junction bases numbered 10, after V lost 7 bases and J lost 5 bases. This clone came up once. What it binds is unknown. This table comes from immunoSEQ multiplex PCR, and its TCRdb copy is limited to in-frame clones, with some not included. The data contain tens of thousands of clones, about three quarters of them singletons.

J is TRBJ2-1 and V is TRBV7-2; 8 bases are a match to TRBD2. The TCR comes from a human donor who received a COVID-19 vaccine. Source: CD4+ T cells from PBMCs cultured with HCoV-229E spike peptides, taken after COVID-19 vaccination. The CDR3 reads CASILYGGADNEQFF. In DNA form, the CDR3 reads TGTGCCAGCATACTCTACGGGGGGGCGGACAATGAGCAGTTCTTC.